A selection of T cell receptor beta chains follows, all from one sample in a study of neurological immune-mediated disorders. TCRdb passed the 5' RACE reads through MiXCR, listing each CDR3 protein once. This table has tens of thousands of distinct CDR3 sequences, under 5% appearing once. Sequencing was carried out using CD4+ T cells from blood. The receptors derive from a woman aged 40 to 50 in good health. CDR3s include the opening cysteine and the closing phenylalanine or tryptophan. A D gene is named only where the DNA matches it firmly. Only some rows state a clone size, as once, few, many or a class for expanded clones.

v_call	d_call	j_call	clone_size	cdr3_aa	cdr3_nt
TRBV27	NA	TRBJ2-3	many	CASSFSVLTDTQYF	TGTGCCAGCAGTTTTAGCGTCTTAACAGATACGCAGTATTTT
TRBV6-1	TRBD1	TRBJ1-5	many	CASSERTGPNQPQHF	TGTGCCAGCAGTGAAAGGACAGGACCCAATCAGCCCCAGCATTTT
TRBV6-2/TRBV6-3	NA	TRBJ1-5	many	CASSPDGLNQPQHF	TGTGCCAGCAGCCCAGACGGACTAAATCAGCCCCAGCATTTT
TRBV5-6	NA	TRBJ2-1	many	CASSLSASSSYNEQFF	TGTGCCAGCAGCCTGAGCGCCTCGAGCTCCTACAATGAGCAGTTCTTC
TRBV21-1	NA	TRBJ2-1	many	CASSKFPPRSYNEQFF	TGTGCCAGCAGCAAATTTCCACCGCGCTCCTACAATGAGCAGTTCTTC
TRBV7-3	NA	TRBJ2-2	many	CASRPGQNTGELFF	TGTGCCAGCAGGCCGGGACAGAACACCGGGGAGCTGTTTTTT
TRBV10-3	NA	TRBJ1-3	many	CANREGAGNTIYF	TGTGCCAACCGGGAAGGGGCTGGAAACACCATATATTTT
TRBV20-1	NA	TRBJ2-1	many	CSARNPGTLDNEQFF	TGCAGTGCTCGAAACCCCGGGACTTTAGACAATGAGCAGTTCTTC
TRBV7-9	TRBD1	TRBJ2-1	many	CASSPPGQGYNEQFF	TGTGCCAGCAGCCCTCCGGGACAGGGATACAATGAGCAGTTCTTC
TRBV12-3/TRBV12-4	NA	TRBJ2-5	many	CATAWGGQQTQYF	TGTGCCACAGCTTGGGGGGGCCAACAGACCCAGTACTTC
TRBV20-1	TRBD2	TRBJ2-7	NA	CSAKHPSGPFYEQYF	TGCAGTGCCAAGCACCCTAGCGGGCCGTTCTACGAGCAGTACTTC
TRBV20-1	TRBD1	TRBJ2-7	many	CSARDRVMVATGHYEQYF	TGCAGTGCTAGAGATCGGGTGATGGTAGCGACAGGGCACTACGAGCAGTACTTC
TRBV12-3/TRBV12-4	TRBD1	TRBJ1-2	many	CASSRQGGGGYTF	TGTGCCAGCAGTAGACAGGGCGGAGGTGGCTACACCTTC
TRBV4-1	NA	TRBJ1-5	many	CASSQGNPGPYQPQHF	TGCGCCAGCAGCCAAGGGAACCCTGGCCCTTATCAGCCCCAGCATTTT
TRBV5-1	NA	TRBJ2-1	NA	CVSSLQGANEQFF	TGCGTCAGCAGCTTGCAGGGAGCCAATGAGCAGTTCTTC
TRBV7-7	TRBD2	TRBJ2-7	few	CASKAGPESSYEQYF	TGTGCTAGCAAAGCGGGACCGGAGAGCTCCTACGAGCAGTACTTC
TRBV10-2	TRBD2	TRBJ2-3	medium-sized	CASSESRGRGGGTDTQYF	TGCGCCAGCAGTGAGTCGCGGGGGCGGGGGGGCGGCACAGATACGCAGTATTTT
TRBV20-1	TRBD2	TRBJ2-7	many	CSATTSGPPYEQYF	TGCAGTGCGACTACTAGCGGTCCCCCCTACGAGCAGTACTTC
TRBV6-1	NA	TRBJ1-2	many	CASSPEFNYGYTF	TGTGCCAGCAGCCCGGAGTTTAACTATGGCTACACCTTC
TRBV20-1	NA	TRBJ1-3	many	CSARDRGSWGSSGNTIYF	TGCAGTGCTAGAGATCGGGGGTCATGGGGGAGCTCTGGAAACACCATATATTTT
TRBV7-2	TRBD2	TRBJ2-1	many	CASSPGGGTTYNEQFF	TGTGCCAGCAGCCCGGGCGGGGGGACAACCTACAATGAGCAGTTCTTC
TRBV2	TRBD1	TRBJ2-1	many	CASRGGQGAYEQFF	TGTGCCAGCAGGGGAGGACAGGGGGCTTATGAGCAGTTCTTC
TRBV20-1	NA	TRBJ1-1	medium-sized	CSAPNRGQVAFF	TGCAGTGCGCCTAACAGAGGCCAGGTAGCTTTCTTT
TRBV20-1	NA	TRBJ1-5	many	CSAREPPGQPDQPQHF	TGCAGTGCTAGAGAGCCCCCGGGGCAGCCAGATCAGCCCCAGCATTTT
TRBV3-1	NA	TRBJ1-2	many	CASSQAGVGEIFYTF	TGTGCCAGCAGCCAAGCCGGGGTAGGGGAGATCTTCTACACCTTC
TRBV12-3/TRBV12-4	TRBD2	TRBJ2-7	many	CASSFRGGEQYF	TGTGCCAGCAGTTTCCGGGGGGGCGAGCAGTACTTC
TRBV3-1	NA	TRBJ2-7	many	CASSQGPGTPEQYF	TGTGCCAGCAGCCAAGGCCCCGGGACACCCGAGCAGTACTTC
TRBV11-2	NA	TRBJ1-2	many	CASSLSSSGVGGYTF	TGTGCCAGCAGCTTAAGCTCGTCAGGGGTTGGTGGCTACACCTTC
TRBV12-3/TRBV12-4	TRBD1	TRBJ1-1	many	CASSLVGQGIYTEAFF	TGTGCCAGCAGTTTAGTGGGACAGGGGATTTACACTGAAGCTTTCTTT
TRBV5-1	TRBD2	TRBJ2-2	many	CASSSVAGAGELFF	TGCGCCAGCAGCTCGGTCGCGGGGGCCGGGGAGCTGTTTTTT
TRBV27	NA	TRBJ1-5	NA	CASSPPGQGLRNQPQHF	TGTGCCAGCAGTCCCCCCGGGCAGGGTCTTCGCAATCAGCCCCAGCATTTT
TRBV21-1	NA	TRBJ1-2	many	CANRGASGYGYTF	TGTGCCAACCGGGGGGCTAGTGGGTATGGCTACACCTTC
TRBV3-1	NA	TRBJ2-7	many	CASSRSGSYEQYF	TGTGCCAGCAGCCGGTCAGGGTCCTACGAGCAGTACTTC
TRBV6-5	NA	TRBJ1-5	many	CASSYSDPFHSNQPQHF	TGTGCCAGCAGTTACTCAGATCCCTTTCATAGCAATCAGCCCCAGCATTTT
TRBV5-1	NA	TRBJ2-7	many	CASSFQGGDVEQYF	TGCGCCAGCAGCTTCCAGGGGGGGGACGTCGAGCAGTACTTC
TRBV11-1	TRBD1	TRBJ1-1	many	CASSLGSAQGITEAFF	TGTGCCAGCAGCTTAGGTTCGGCACAGGGGATCACTGAAGCTTTCTTT
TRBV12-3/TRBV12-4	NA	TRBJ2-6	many	CASSLEPVGRYSGANVLTF	TGTGCCAGCAGTTTAGAGCCGGTCGGACGTTACTCTGGGGCCAACGTCCTGACTTTC
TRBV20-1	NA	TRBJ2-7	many	CSATLQGGGYEQYF	TGCAGTGCTACCCTACAGGGGGGGGGCTACGAGCAGTACTTC
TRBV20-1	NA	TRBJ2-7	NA	CSARNNKGQVGYEQYF	TGCAGTGCTAGAAATAACAAGGGGCAGGTTGGCTACGAGCAGTACTTC
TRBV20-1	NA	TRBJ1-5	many	CSARGGLGGNQPQHF	TGCAGTGCTAGAGGGGGGCTGGGGGGCAATCAGCCCCAGCATTTT
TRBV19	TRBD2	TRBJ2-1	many	CASSSGRVVNEQFF	TGTGCCAGCTCTAGCGGGAGAGTGGTAAATGAGCAGTTCTTC
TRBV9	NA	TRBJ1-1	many	CASSVGNFGAEAFF	TGTGCCAGCAGCGTAGGTAACTTTGGCGCTGAAGCTTTCTTT
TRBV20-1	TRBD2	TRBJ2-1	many	CSARWGLRNEQFF	TGCAGTGCTAGATGGGGACTACGAAATGAGCAGTTCTTC
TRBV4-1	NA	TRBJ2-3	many	CASSQRAADTQYF	TGCGCCAGCAGCCAACGGGCGGCAGATACGCAGTATTTT
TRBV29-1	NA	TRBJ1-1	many	CSVELRSRGGTEAFF	TGCAGCGTTGAGTTAAGGTCCCGGGGTGGGACTGAAGCTTTCTTT
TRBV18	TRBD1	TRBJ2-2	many	CASSIAGGRTNTGELFF	TGTGCCAGCTCAATTGCAGGGGGCAGGACGAACACCGGGGAGCTGTTTTTT
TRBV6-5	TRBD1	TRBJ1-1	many	CASRKLTGGAEAFF	TGTGCCAGCAGAAAACTGACAGGGGGTGCTGAAGCTTTCTTT
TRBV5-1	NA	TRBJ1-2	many	CASSLTADGYTF	TGCGCCAGCAGCTTGACAGCGGATGGCTACACCTTC
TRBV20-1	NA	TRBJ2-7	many	CSAFGTDGEQYF	TGCAGTGCCTTCGGGACGGACGGAGAGCAGTACTTC
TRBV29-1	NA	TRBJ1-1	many	CSARLNTEAFF	TGCAGCGCAAGACTTAACACTGAAGCTTTCTTT
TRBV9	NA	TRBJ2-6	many	CASSPRGGANVLTF	TGTGCCAGCAGCCCAAGGGGCGGGGCCAACGTCCTGACTTTC
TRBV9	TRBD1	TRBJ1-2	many	CASSVGQGAWGYTF	TGTGCCAGCAGCGTCGGACAGGGGGCTTGGGGCTACACCTTC
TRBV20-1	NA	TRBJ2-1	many	CSARDLMGSYNEQFF	TGCAGTGCTAGAGATCTGATGGGCTCCTACAATGAGCAGTTCTTC
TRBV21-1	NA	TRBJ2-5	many	CASSPRQGEETQYF	TGTGCCAGCAGCCCCCGACAGGGGGAAGAGACCCAGTACTTC
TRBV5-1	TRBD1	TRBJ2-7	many	CASSTGGPSYEQYF	TGCGCCAGCAGTACAGGGGGCCCTTCGTACGAGCAGTACTTC
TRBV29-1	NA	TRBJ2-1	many	CSVNPSYNEQFF	TGCAGCGTAAACCCGAGCTACAATGAGCAGTTCTTC
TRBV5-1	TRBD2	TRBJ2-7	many	CASSTAGGGEQYF	TGCGCCAGCAGCACCGCCGGGGGGGGCGAGCAGTACTTC